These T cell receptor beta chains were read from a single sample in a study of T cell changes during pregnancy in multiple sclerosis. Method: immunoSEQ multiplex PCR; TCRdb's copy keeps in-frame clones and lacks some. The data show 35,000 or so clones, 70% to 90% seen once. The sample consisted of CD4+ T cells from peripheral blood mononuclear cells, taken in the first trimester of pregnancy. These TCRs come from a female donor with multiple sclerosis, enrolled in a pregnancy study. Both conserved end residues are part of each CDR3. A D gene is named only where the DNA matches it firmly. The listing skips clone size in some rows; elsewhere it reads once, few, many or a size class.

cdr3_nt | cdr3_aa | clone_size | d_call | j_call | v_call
TGTGCCAGCAGTACCCACAGGGTCTCTAACTATGGCTACACCTTC | CASSTHRVSNYGYTF | NA | NA | TRBJ1-2 | TRBV6-1
TGTGCCACCAGCAGTCTCGATCAGCCCCAGCATTTT | CATSSLDQPQHF | NA | NA | TRBJ1-5 | TRBV15
TGTGCCAGCAGCTTGGACGGGTCAGGGGGCGTAGAGACCCAGTACTTC | CASSLDGSGGVETQYF | NA | TRBD1 | TRBJ2-5 | TRBV5-8
TGTGCCACCAGCAGACAGGGGGCCCAGCCCCAGCATTTT | CATSRQGAQPQHF | few | TRBD1 | TRBJ1-5 | TRBV15
TGTGCCAGCAGCGTAGGGGTAGGGAGGACTGAAGCTTTCTTT | CASSVGVGRTEAFF | few | NA | TRBJ1-1 | TRBV9
TGTGCCAGTAGTCGTGTAGGAGCGACCTACAATGAGCAGTTCTTC | CASSRVGATYNEQFF | NA | NA | TRBJ2-1 | TRBV19
TGTGCCAGTAGTACGCAGTCCACAGATACGCAGTATTTT | CASSTQSTDTQYF | NA | NA | TRBJ2-3 | TRBV19
TGTGCCAGCAGCCAAGATGTAGCAGCCTATAATTCACCCCTCCACTTT | CASSQDVAAYNSPLHF | NA | NA | TRBJ1-6 | TRBV4-2
TGTGCCAGCAGTGAAGGAGTCCTAGCGGGAGTAATGGCCGGGGAGCTGTTTTTT | CASSEGVLAGVMAGELFF | once | TRBD2 | TRBJ2-2 | TRBV2
TGCGCCAGCAGCTTGGACGGGGGGCGTACAGATACGCAGTATTTT | CASSLDGGRTDTQYF | once | NA | TRBJ2-3 | TRBV5-1
TGTGCCAGCAGTTATCGAGGGTTCTACGAGCAGTACTTC | CASSYRGFYEQYF | NA | NA | TRBJ2-7 | TRBV7-8
TGCGCCAGCAGTGAGCAGAAGGGGACTGAAGCTTTCTTT | CASSEQKGTEAFF | NA | NA | TRBJ1-1 | TRBV10-2
TGTGCCAGCAGCTTTGACAGGGGCTTTTACAATGAGCAGTTCTTC | CASSFDRGFYNEQFF | NA | TRBD1 | TRBJ2-1 | TRBV7-2
TGCGCCAGCAGCCAAGATCCCCCATCGGACAGACTTAGCACAGATACGCAGTATTTT | CASSQDPPSDRLSTDTQYF | NA | NA | TRBJ2-3 | TRBV4-1
TGTGCCAGCAGCCACGGGACAGTACCCGAAAAACTGTTTTTT | CASSHGTVPEKLFF | NA | TRBD1 | TRBJ1-4 | TRBV7-8
TGTGCCAGCTCACCAGTAGTGAACAGGGGGAGGAACACTGAAGCTTTCTTT | CASSPVVNRGRNTEAFF | NA | TRBD1 | TRBJ1-1 | TRBV18
TGTGCCAGTAGTGAATCGGGACTCCGGGCAGATACGCAGTATTTT | CASSESGLRADTQYF | few | NA | TRBJ2-3 | TRBV19
TGTGCCAGCAGCACCCAACTCGCAACTAATGAAAAACTGTTTTTT | CASSTQLATNEKLFF | NA | NA | TRBJ1-4 | TRBV6-1
TGTGCCTGGACCCTAGCGGGAGGAGAGACCCAGTACTTC | CAWTLAGGETQYF | NA | TRBD2 | TRBJ2-5 | TRBV30
TGTGCCAGCAGCGAAGTTGGGGGGAGCTCCTACAATGAGCAGTTCTTC | CASSEVGGSSYNEQFF | once | NA | TRBJ2-1 | TRBV27
TGCGCCAGCAGCTTGGACAGACAGATACCCTACGAGCAGTACTTC | CASSLDRQIPYEQYF | NA | NA | TRBJ2-7 | TRBV5-1
TGCGCCAGCAGCATCCCGGACAATGAGCAGTTCTTC | CASSIPDNEQFF | NA | NA | TRBJ2-1 | TRBV5-1
TGCGCCAGCAGCTTGGCCCGGGACAGCCCTTACAATGAGCAGTTCTTC | CASSLARDSPYNEQFF | NA | TRBD1 | TRBJ2-1 | TRBV5-1
TGTGCCAGCAGCCAACAGGGTTCAGATACGCAGTATTTT | CASSQQGSDTQYF | NA | NA | TRBJ2-3 | TRBV7-8
TGTGCCAGCAGCGTGGGACAGGGGTTGGTGGATACGCAGTATTTT | CASSVGQGLVDTQYF | NA | TRBD1 | TRBJ2-3 | TRBV5-4
TGCGCCAGCAGTGAAGGGAGGGGACTACCCTACGAGCAGTACTTC | CASSEGRGLPYEQYF | few | TRBD2 | TRBJ2-7 | TRBV10-1
NA | CASTIWGRGAYNEQFF | NA | NA | TRBJ2-1 | TRBV21-1
TGTGCCAGTAGTATCTTAGCGGGAGCGGGGGAGCAGTTCTTC | CASSILAGAGEQFF | NA | TRBD2 | TRBJ2-1 | TRBV19
TGTGCCAGCAGCCAGCCGGGAAGGAGTTCACCCCTCCACTTT | CASSQPGRSSPLHF | NA | NA | TRBJ1-6 | TRBV14
TGCGCCAGCAGCCCCACGGGGGGTTTCAGCTCTGGAAACACCATATATTTT | CASSPTGGFSSGNTIYF | NA | NA | TRBJ1-3 | TRBV4-1
TGTGCCAGCAGTTCAGGAACCGGCAATCAGCCCCAGCATTTT | CASSSGTGNQPQHF | NA | NA | TRBJ1-5 | TRBV27
TGTGCCAGCAGTGTATCGGGGGATCCCAAAAACATTCAGTACTTC | CASSVSGDPKNIQYF | NA | NA | TRBJ2-4 | TRBV2
TGTGCCAGCAGGACTAGCGGGAGGGTCTCCTACAATGAGCAGTTCTTC | CASRTSGRVSYNEQFF | NA | TRBD2 | TRBJ2-1 | TRBV2
TGTGCCAGCATTTTTAGCGGGAGGGCCCATGAGCAGTTCTTC | CASIFSGRAHEQFF | NA | TRBD2 | TRBJ2-1 | TRBV28
TGTGCCAGCAGTCCCCGGGGAGGGCACAGTGAAAAACTGTTTTTT | CASSPRGGHSEKLFF | NA | NA | TRBJ1-4 | TRBV6-5
TGTGCCAGCAGTTGGGACAGGGGGCGAGCAGATACGCAGTATTTT | CASSWDRGRADTQYF | NA | TRBD1 | TRBJ2-3 | TRBV6-6
TGTGCCAGCGGTGGAGGCAAACGGGATTCACCCCTCCACTTT | CASGGGKRDSPLHF | NA | NA | TRBJ1-6 | TRBV19
TGTGCCAGCAGTGAGGTGCGCTACGAGCAGTACTTC | CASSEVRYEQYF | NA | NA | TRBJ2-7 | TRBV2
TGTGCCAGCAGTTTTAGCCCTCCCGGGGCCAACGTCCTGACTTTC | CASSFSPPGANVLTF | NA | NA | TRBJ2-6 | TRBV27
TGTGCCTGGAGGAAAGCGGGGGGGACAGATACGCAGTATTTT | CAWRKAGGTDTQYF | NA | TRBD2 | TRBJ2-3 | TRBV30
TGTGCCAGCAGCCCAGGGACAACTATGAACACTGAAGCTTTCTTT | CASSPGTTMNTEAFF | NA | NA | TRBJ1-1 | TRBV5-6
TGTGCCACCAGACCCACAGGGATCTATGGCTACACCTTC | CATRPTGIYGYTF | few | NA | TRBJ1-2 | TRBV7-2
TGTGCCAGCAGCTTGGCTCTACAGGGGCCTGAAGCTTTCTTT | CASSLALQGPEAFF | few | TRBD1 | TRBJ1-1 | TRBV5-5